The 9 T cell receptor beta chains presented below share a single source sample, sequenced in a study of shared clonotypes between healthy human individuals. CD45RO-negative CD8 cells positively selected for CCR7 made up the naive population, which excluded terminally differentiated effector memory CD45RA+ cells. Generated by immunoSEQ multiplex PCR, the TCRdb table keeps only in-frame clones and is missing some. The sample contains around 2,000,000 clones, about 95% of which appear only once. The source material was naive CD8+ T cells sorted from blood. These receptors all stem from a young man in good health.

CDR3 region: CASSQGDWGYNEQFF. CDR3 coding DNA: TGCGCCAGCAGCCAAGGAGATTGGGGCTACAATGAGCAGTTCTTC. V is TRBV4-1 and J is TRBJ2-1; D remains unclear. This CDR3 region has 15 residues. V lost 1 base and J lost 3, with 10 bases in between. Germline V gene data show CDR1 as MGHRA and CDR2 as YSYEKL.

As for this clone: Other DNA sequences in the sample encode the same CDR3. The chain has TRBV6-1 and TRBJ2-7, with 7 nucleotides matching TRBD2. Looked up from germline, CDR1 is MNHNS and CDR2 is SASEGT. J gave up 3 bases and V 1 base, and 3 bases lay outside the gene matches. This CDR3 contains 14 residues. The CDR3 is CASSEGPGGYEQYF. DNA of the CDR3: TGTGCCAGCAGTGAAGGGCCGGGGGGCTACGAGCAGTACTTC.

This clone was detected only once. CDR3 sequence (DNA): TGTGCCAGTACGGAGGACAGGGGGGTGGCCGGGGAGCTGTTTTTT. Residues: CASTEDRGVAGELFF. V gene TRBV19 combines with J gene TRBJ2-2; 10 bases match TRBD1. Germline lookup yields CDR1 LNHDA and CDR2 SQIVND (reference sequence). The CDR3 runs to 15 residues. V was pared by 7 bases and J by 6 bases, with 8 bases of the junction left unmatched.

The V and J genes are TRBV5-1 and TRBJ1-5; a possible D gene is TRBD1 (6 bases). Germline V gene data show CDR1 as SGHRS and CDR2 as YFSETQ. The CDR3 consists of 15 residues. V was shortened by 4 bases and J by 4 bases, with 15 bases between the two germline ends. DNA for the CDR3: TGCGCCAGCAGCCCGTTGACAGGCGGTAATCAGCCCCAGCATTTT. Its translation is CASSPLTGGNQPQHF.

The chain has TRBV19 and TRBJ1-5, with 11 bases fitting TRBD1. CDR3 length: 14 amino acids. Germline V lookup: CDR1 LNHDA, CDR2 SQIVND (reference sequence). Losses at the gene ends were 11 bases for V and 5 bases for J; bases not matched to a gene: 8. The CDR3 loop is CAVGDRGSDQPQHF. In nucleotides, the CDR3 is TGTGCCGTAGGGGACAGGGGGTCGGATCAGCCCCAGCATTTT.

The chain has TRBV7-9 and TRBJ2-5; D is unresolved. The length of the CDR3 is 12 residues. CDR1 is SEHNR and CDR2 is FQNEAQ in the germline V gene (reference sequence). V was shortened by 3 bases and J by 4 bases, with 6 bases between the two germline ends. CDR3 nucleotides: TGTGCCAGCAGCTTCATGCCAGAGACCCAGTACTTC. Translating it yields CASSFMPETQYF.

The chain recombines TRBV4-3 with TRBJ2-7, with no clear D. Trimming cost V 0 bases and J 4 bases, with 13 bases left between them. The germline CDR1 and CDR2 sequences are LGHNA and YSLEER. This CDR3 has 15 amino acids. The CDR3 nucleotides read TGCGCCAGCAGCCAAGAGAAACACTTCCGATACGAGCAGTACTTC. Its translation is CASSQEKHFRYEQYF.

As for this clone: This specimen includes other DNA sequences encoding the same CDR3. V gene TRBV7-9 combines with J gene TRBJ2-7; no definite D call. Trimming removed 5 bases from V and 0 bases from J, with 8 bases in between. The CDR3 extends over 13 amino acids. CDR1 and CDR2 (germline): SEHNR, FQNEAQ (reference sequence). As DNA, the CDR3 is TGTGCCAGCAGCCCCGATAGCTCCTACGAGCAGTACTTC. Translating it yields CASSPDSSYEQYF. Full variable domain (missing parts from reference TRBV7-9 and TRBJ2-7): DTGVSQNPRHKITKRGQNVTFRCDPISEHNRLYWYRQTLGQGPEFLTYFQNEAQLEKSRLLSDRFSAERPKGSFSTLEIQRTEQGDSAMYLCASSPDSSYEQYFGPGTRLTVT.

V usage is TRBV7-9 and J usage is TRBJ2-5; a possible D gene is TRBD1 (6 bases). Germline V gives CDR1 SEHNR, CDR2 FQNEAQ (reference sequence). The V end was cut by 7 bases, the J end by 5 bases, with 26 bases between. This CDR3 spans 17 amino acids. The CDR3 region is CASTYPSGTKQKETQYF. CDR3 DNA sequence: TGTGCCAGCACCTACCCGTCCGGGACAAAGCAGAAGGAGACCCAGTACTTC. Filled out from reference TRBV7-9 and TRBJ2-5, the complete variable domain reads DTGVSQNPRHKITKRGQNVTFRCDPISEHNRLYWYRQTLGQGPEFLTYFQNEAQLEKSRLLSDRFSAERPKGSFSTLEIQRTEQGDSAMYLCASTYPSGTKQKETQYFGPGTRLLVL.